This entry lists 21 T cell receptor beta chains sequenced from one sample in a study of T-cell reconstitution after alpha-beta-depleted transplantation in children (dated by TCRdb to the mid-2010s). The meaning of the sample's time point label: day 60 (about 2 months) after transplantation. The sample's treatment or condition label, in plain terms: allogeneic hematopoietic cell transplantation with graft depleted of TCRalphabeta T cells and CD19 B cells. The protocol used for the library was PCR. These reads were obtained on an Illumina HiSeq 2500. To normalize quantification of the TCRbeta repertoire, the TCR libraries were built with molecular barcoding that relied on unique molecular identifiers. Using fastp trimming at Q25 and MiXCR clonotype assembly, TCRdb reanalyzed the public sequencing data and kept in-frame beta chains. Every distinct CDR3 protein forms one entry, paired with its most common genes and DNA. The sample contains about 7,700 distinct CDR3 sequences, about 13% of them found a single time. The top ten constitute roughly 50% of the sample.

Here the sequenced sample was PBMCs, mostly from graft donor cells, taken 60 days after TCRalphabeta/CD19-depleted stem cell transplant. These receptors all stem from a patient aged 2-10 years who had a stem cell transplant for inherited bone marrow failure, so the T cells may come from the graft donor.

There are many counts of this clonotype. The chain carries TRBV20-1 and TRBJ2-7; D is undetermined. Trimming took off 3 bases at V and 3 bases at J, with 6 bases between the two ends. The CDR3 has 11 amino acids. CDR1 and CDR2 from the germline V gene are DFQATT and SNEGSKA (reference sequence). The CDR3 sequence: CSASDDYEQYF. The CDR3 DNA sequence: TGCAGTGCTAGTGACGACTACGAGCAGTACTTC.

This clonotype has ten or more counts. The V and J genes are TRBV6-4 and TRBJ1-4; D perhaps matches TRBD1 (5 bases). The CDR3 has 15 residues. From germline, CDR1 is MRHNA and CDR2 SNTAGT. Trimming removed 8 bases from V and 4 bases from J, with 17 bases in between. The CDR3 region has the DNA TGTGCCAGCCGGGGGGAGGCTTCCAATAATGAAAAACTGTTTTTT. Amino acids: CASRGEASNNEKLFF.

This clonotype showed up many times. The chain has TRBV5-1 and TRBJ1-1; D unresolved. CDR1 is SGHRS, CDR2 YFSETQ, per germline. The CDR3 has 14 residues. Trimming removed 6 bases at V and 4 bases at J, with 16 bases between. The CDR3 region has the DNA TGCGCCAGCACGTTTAAGGGAGGGTTCACTGAAGCTTTCTTT. Its protein product is CASTFKGGFTEAFF.

This clonotype was counted many times. This chain uses TRBV10-3 with TRBJ2-1; D may be TRBD2 (7 bases). V was cut by 0 bases and J by 1 base, with 25 bases left in between. Germline CDR1 ENHRY, CDR2 SYGVKD. This CDR3 comprises 21 residues. This chain's CDR3 is CAISESMLSGGQSFSYNEQFF. The CDR3 nucleotides read TGTGCCATCAGTGAGTCTATGCTATCGGGGGGCCAATCCTTTTCCTACAATGAGCAGTTCTTC.

This clonotype was counted many times. The chain has TRBV10-3 and TRBJ2-1, with 15 bases aligning to TRBD2. The V gene end was trimmed by 1 base and the J gene end by 2 bases; junction bases not matched to a gene: 3. Germline V gene data show CDR1 as ENHRY and CDR2 as SYGVKD. The CDR3 extends over 18 amino acids. This chain's CDR3 is CAISEWWTSGRAYNEQFF. The CDR3 DNA sequence: TGTGCCATCAGTGAGTGGTGGACTAGCGGGAGGGCCTACAATGAGCAGTTCTTC.

In its sample, this clonotype ranks as medium-sized. The chain has TRBV7-2 and TRBJ1-5; maybe TRBD1 (5 bases). This CDR3 has 13 residues. Germline V gives CDR1 SGHTA, CDR2 FQGNSA. Trimming left V 5 bases short and J 7 bases short, with 12 bases between. For the CDR3, the DNA is TGTGCCAGCAGCCCTCAACGGGACCAGCCCCAGCATTTT. It codes for CASSPQRDQPQHF.

There are many counts of this clonotype. The genes are TRBV5-1 and TRBJ2-1; possibly TRBD1 for D (5 bases). This CDR3 comprises 19 residues. Germline CDR1 reads SGHRS; CDR2 reads YFSETQ. Deletions cut 0 bases from V and 1 base from J, with 20 bases between. The CDR3 coding sequence is TGCGCCAGCAGCTTGGTAGCAGGGTTTAGAGTTATGTCCTACAATGAGCAGTTCTTC. Amino acids: CASSLVAGFRVMSYNEQFF.

V gene TRBV3-1 combines with J gene TRBJ1-1; perhaps TRBD1 as D (6 bases). The CDR3 length is 16 residues. In germline, CDR1 is LGHDT, CDR2 YNNKEL (reference sequence). Between the trimmed V and J ends, which lost 11 bases and 7 bases, there was a span of 29 bases. CDR3 sequence reads: CASCQESTGWGDEAFF. In nucleotides, the CDR3 is TGTGCCTCCTGCCAAGAATCGACAGGTTGGGGCGATGAAGCTTTCTTT.

This clonotype was detected many times. This chain joins TRBV4-2 and TRBJ1-2; tentatively, D is TRBD1 (6 bases). CDR3 length equals 15 residues. Trimming took off 4 bases at V and 8 bases at J, with 20 bases between the two ends. CDR1 is LGHNA, CDR2 YNFKEQ, per germline. CDR3 sequence reads: CASSPARGGNSGYTF. CDR3 DNA: TGTGCCAGCAGCCCTGCCAGGGGAGGCAATTCAGGCTACACCTTC.

This clonotype was recorded at least ten times. The chain couples TRBV7-9 to TRBJ1-2; D is possibly TRBD1 (6 bases). Looked up from germline, CDR1 is SEHNR and CDR2 is FQNEAQ (reference sequence). Trimming took 5 bases from V and 8 from J, leaving 15 bases between them. CDR3 length: 13 amino acids. The CDR3 DNA follows: TGTGCCAGCAGCCTACTCCCAGGGGTCGGCTACACCTTC. It codes for CASSLLPGVGYTF.

In this sample, this clonotype turned up many times. The chain links TRBV5-1 to TRBJ2-1; 9 bases are a match to TRBD2. The CDR3 covers 17 residues. V lost 0 bases to trimming and J lost 8 bases; unmatched junction nucleotides: 12. Germline lookup yields CDR1 SGHRS and CDR2 YFSETQ. CDR3 sequence reads: CASSLGPRSGGIDEQFF. CDR3 sequence (DNA): TGCGCCAGCAGCTTGGGCCCGAGGAGCGGGGGGATCGATGAGCAGTTCTTC.

This clonotype was picked up many times. V usage is TRBV28 and J usage is TRBJ1-5; TRBD1 matches at 7 bases. This CDR3 has 17 amino acids. The trim removed 4 bases at V and 0 bases at J, leaving 9 bases unmatched. Germline V gene data show CDR1 as MDHEN and CDR2 as SYDVKM. The CDR3 DNA sequence: TGTGCCAGCAGTTCCGGACAGGCAATTTATAGCAATCAGCCCCAGCATTTT. Its protein is CASSSGQAIYSNQPQHF. Variable domain in full (rest from reference TRBV28 and TRBJ1-5): DVKVTQSSRYLVKRTGEKVFLECVQDMDHENMFWYRQDPGLGLRLIYFSYDVKMKEKGDIPEGYSVSREKKERFSLILESASTNQTSMYLCASSSGQAIYSNQPQHFGDGTRLSIL.

This clonotype has a count of ten or more. The chain joins TRBV12-3 or TRBV12-4 to TRBJ2-7, with 8 bases identical to TRBD2. CDR3 length equals 14 residues. The V and J ends lost 5 bases and 6 bases, in that order; junction bases with no gene match: 9. The CDR3 region is CASSLWGLDGEQYF. The CDR3 region has the DNA TGTGCCAGCAGTCTATGGGGACTAGACGGCGAGCAGTACTTC.

The chain recombines TRBV5-6 with TRBJ2-7; D uncertain. CDR3 size: 13 residues. Germline assignment: CDR1 SGHDT and CDR2 YYEEEE. V was shortened by 5 bases and J by 2 bases, with 11 bases between the two germline ends. CDR3 sequence reads: CASSFDVPYEQYF. The CDR3 DNA reads as TGTGCCAGCAGTTTCGACGTCCCCTACGAGCAGTACTTC.

By frequency in the sample, this clonotype is large. The chain carries TRBV6-5 and TRBJ2-7, with 8 bases matching TRBD1. With 0 bases clipped from V and 5 bases from J, the junction kept 12 bases outside the gene matches. The CDR3 length is 17 residues. Per germline, CDR1 MNHEY and CDR2 SVGAGI. This chain's CDR3 is CASSYSTPAGGKDEQYF. CDR3 sequence (DNA): TGTGCCAGCAGTTACTCGACCCCCGCAGGGGGCAAGGACGAGCAGTACTTC.

In this sample, this clonotype turned up many times. V usage is TRBV28 and J usage is TRBJ2-3; D is unclear. This CDR3 comprises 11 residues. The germline gives CDR1 MDHEN, CDR2 SYDVKM. Trimming took off 10 bases at V and 2 bases at J, with 7 bases between the two ends. The CDR3 loop is CAIDDTDTQYF. The CDR3 DNA follows: TGTGCCATCGATGACACAGATACGCAGTATTTT.

This clonotype was counted ten times or more. The gene calls are TRBV18 and TRBJ2-5; the D is unclear. V dropped 5 bases and J dropped 2 bases, with 12 bases sitting between them. Germline loops: CDR1 KGHSH, CDR2 LQKENI. This CDR3 contains 14 residues. The CDR3 DNA follows: TGTGCCAGCTCATCAAGGGTGGGTCAAGAGACCCAGTACTTC. Its protein is CASSSRVGQETQYF. Complete variable domain (other parts from reference TRBV18 and TRBJ2-5): NAGVMQNPRHLVRRRGQEARLRCSPMKGHSHVYWYRQLPEEGLKFMVYLQKENIIDESGMPKERFSAEFPKEGPSILRIQQVVRGDSAAYFCASSSRVGQETQYFGPGTRLLVL.

This clonotype occurred once. CDR3 nucleotide sequence: TGTGCCAGCACCGTTATGGCAGGGAGCTACAATCAGCCCCAGCATTTT. The encoded protein is CASTVMAGSYNQPQHF. J is TRBJ1-5 and V is TRBV4-2; D may be TRBD1 (5 bases). The CDR3 is 16 residues long. Germline-derived CDR1 and CDR2 are LGHNA and YNFKEQ. The V end lost 7 bases, the J end lost 3 bases, and 19 bases lay between the germline ends.

The table lists this clonotype with many counts. The rearrangement joins TRBV7-9 to TRBJ1-3; no firm D call. This CDR3 spans 14 amino acids. From germline, CDR1 is SEHNR and CDR2 FQNEAQ (reference sequence). Trimming stripped 3 bases from V and 4 bases from J, with 10 bases between. The CDR3 region is CASSFGVSGNTIYF. The CDR3 region has the DNA TGTGCCAGCAGCTTCGGGGTCTCAGGAAACACCATATATTTT.

This clonotype was seen many times. V is TRBV20-1 and J is TRBJ2-7, with unresolved D. Trimming left V 3 bases short and J 0 bases short, with 9 bases between. Germline-derived CDR1 and CDR2 are DFQATT and SNEGSKA (reference sequence). The CDR3 is 13 amino acids. The CDR3 bases are TGCAGTGCTAGCCGACATATCTCCTACGAGCAGTACTTC. Encoded protein: CSASRHISYEQYF.

This clonotype came up many times. The chain combines TRBV6-1 with TRBJ2-7, with D perhaps matching TRBD2 (6 bases). V was clipped by 3 bases and J by 3 bases, with 24 bases between them. Germline CDR1 and CDR2: MNHNS and SASEGT. The CDR3 runs 18 residues. Written as DNA, the CDR3 is TGTGCCAGCAGTGATTCCGATCATTCGGACGGGGGACTCTACGAGCAGTACTTC. It codes for CASSDSDHSDGGLYEQYF.